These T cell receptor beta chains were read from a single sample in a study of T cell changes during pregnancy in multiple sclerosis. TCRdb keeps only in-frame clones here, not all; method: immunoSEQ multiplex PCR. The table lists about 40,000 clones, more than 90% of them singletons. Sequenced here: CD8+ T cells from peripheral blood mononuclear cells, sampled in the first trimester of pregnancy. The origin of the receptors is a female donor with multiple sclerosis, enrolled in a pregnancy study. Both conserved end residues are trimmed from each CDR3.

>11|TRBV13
ASSKAPGGEAF
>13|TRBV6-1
ASRRDRGNTGELF
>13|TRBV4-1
ASSHQTGEGYEQY
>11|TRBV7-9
ASSWPNSYEQY
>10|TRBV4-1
ASSQDMGSVF
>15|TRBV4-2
ASSQVGSQGWNNEQF
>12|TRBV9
ASSVARKNTEAF
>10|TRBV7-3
ASSQGSFEAF
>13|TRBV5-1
ASSPSRQERYGYT
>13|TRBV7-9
ASSSKERLQETQY
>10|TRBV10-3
AIRDGAYEQY
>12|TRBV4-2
ASSQLARPYEQY
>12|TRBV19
ASSWPSGGSTQY
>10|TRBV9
ASSPAGWELF
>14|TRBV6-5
ASSFSRQGRYQPQH
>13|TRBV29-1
SVGSWRDSGNTIY
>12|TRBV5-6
ASSLGSSGNTIY
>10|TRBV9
ASSQGGTEAF
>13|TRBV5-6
ASSPWGGLDTEAF
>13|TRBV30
AWSVVGYSDTEAF
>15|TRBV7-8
ASSSGLAGSSYNEQF
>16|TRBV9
ASSVVGGRGIGANVLT
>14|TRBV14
ASSQAWRAYTDTQY
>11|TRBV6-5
AAGGAGPHEQY
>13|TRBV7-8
ASSPGTRYTGELF
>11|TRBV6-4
ASSRGGDTEAF
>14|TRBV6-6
ASRDGLGGSKNIQY
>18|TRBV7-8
ASSLDRLAGGTANTGELF
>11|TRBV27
ASSNGQYYGYT
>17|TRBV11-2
ASSLLNSGGGPIFETQY
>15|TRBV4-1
ASSQDLVVVGTDTQY
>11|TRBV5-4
ASSLGTDTEAF
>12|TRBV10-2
ASSGDGGINEQF
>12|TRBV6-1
ASSVEVHIGEQY
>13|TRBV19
ASSPLPGTDYEQY
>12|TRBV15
ATSRDLTGDGYT
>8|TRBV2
ASLLDTQY
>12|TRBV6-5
ASSYVPGTDTQY
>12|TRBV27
ASSTPTATGELF
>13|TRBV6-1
ASDGTSGDTDTQY
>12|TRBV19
ASSILGTGEKLF
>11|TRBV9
ASRAGNTGELF
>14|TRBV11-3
ASSLDSSGGRETQY
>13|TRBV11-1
ASSSGTGVYNEQF
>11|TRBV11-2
ASSLGGGSPLH